Below are 18 T cell receptor beta chains sequenced from a single sample in a study of beta chain features in type 1 diabetes. Study outcomes and limitations: People with Type 1 diabetes carried modestly yet significantly shorter TCRB CDR3s in all four CD4+ subsets.

Investigators reverse transcribed all isolated RNA, so they sequenced expressed TCRB transcripts. Clones were read by immunoSEQ multiplex PCR, and TCRdb kept only the in-frame ones, dropping some. The sample carries 120,000 or so clones, roughly 17% recorded once. No antigens are known for them. Sequenced sample: central memory CD4+ T cells from blood. These receptors all stem from a man aged 30 to 39 with type 1 diabetes.

This clone was counted between two and nine times. This CDR3 is also generated by other DNA sequences in the sample. V and J are TRBV7-2 and TRBJ1-3; tentative D call: TRBD1 (5 bases). Looked up from germline, CDR1 is SGHTA and CDR2 is FQGNSA. The CDR3 runs 13 residues. The V and J ends lost 5 bases and 4 bases respectively, with 9 bases between them. The DNA of the CDR3 is TGTGCCAGCAGCCTCGAGGGGGGAAACACCATATATTTT. This translates into CASSLEGGNTIYF.

The chain joins TRBV29-1 to TRBJ1-1, with 7 positions matching TRBD1. Germline V gene sequence: CDR1 SQVTM, CDR2 ANQGSEA. V gave up 2 bases and J gave up 4 bases; unmatched junction bases: 7. There are 14 residues in the CDR3. CDR3 nucleotides: TGCAGCGTTGAACCCCAGGGGGTTAGCACTGAAGCTTTCTTT. Its translation: CSVEPQGVSTEAFF.

In the case of this clone: It is likely a read error, because the conserved phenylalanine at the end of the CDR3 is missing. This chain uses TRBV27 with TRBJ2-3; D is unresolved. The CDR3 has 13 residues. Trimming shortened V by 6 bases and J by 3 bases, and 10 bases separated the two germline ends. Germline V gene sequence: CDR1 MNHEY, CDR2 SMNVEV (reference sequence). The CDR3 spells CASSGPATDTQYI. The CDR3 nucleotides read TGTGCCAGCAGCGGGCCGGCGACAGATACGCAGTATATT.

This chain links TRBV6-1 with TRBJ2-1; 10 bases fit TRBD2. V dropped 4 bases and J dropped 3; count of bases not matched to a gene: 6. CDR3 length: 16 amino acids. Germline lookup yields CDR1 MNHNS and CDR2 SASEGT. CDR3 in DNA: TGTGCCAGCAGTGGGTGGACTAGCGGAATCTACAATGAGCAGTTCTTC. Translation: CASSGWTSGIYNEQFF.

The V gene is TRBV2, the J gene TRBJ2-7; no definite D call. The V end was cut by 8 bases, the J end by 3 bases, with 14 bases between. This CDR3 region has 13 residues. Germline V lookup: CDR1 SNHLY, CDR2 FYNNEI. The chain's CDR3 is CASLFTLGYEQYF. As DNA, the CDR3 is TGTGCCAGCCTTTTTACCCTGGGCTACGAGCAGTACTTC.

The V gene is TRBV11-2, the J gene TRBJ2-3; the D is unclear. V was shortened by 4 bases and J by 5 bases, with 7 bases between the two germline ends. CDR1 is SGHAT and CDR2 is FQNNGV in the germline V gene. This CDR3 has 12 amino acids. CDR3 bases: TGTGCCAGCAGCTACCGTGGAGATACGCAGTATTTT. The encoded protein is CASSYRGDTQYF.

This chain joins TRBV9 and TRBJ2-5, with 8 bases aligning to TRBD2. The CDR3 runs to 19 residues. The J segment lost 5 bases and the V segment lost 0 bases, leaving 18 bases of the junction unmatched. CDR1 and CDR2 from the germline V gene are SGDLS and YYNGEE. CDR3 amino acids: CASSVGSRAYGGGRETQYF. The CDR3 bases are TGTGCCAGCAGCGTAGGTTCTCGGGCCTACGGCGGGGGGCGTGAGACCCAGTACTTC.

This clone came up a few times. The V and J genes are TRBV12-5 and TRBJ2-7, with D perhaps matching TRBD1 (6 bases). Germline V gives CDR1 LGHNT, CDR2 FRNRAP. The CDR3 is made up of 13 amino acids. The V gene lost 5 bases and the J gene lost 5 bases, with 13 bases spanning the gap. The CDR3 spells CASGPTGNNEQYF. DNA for the CDR3: TGTGCTAGTGGTCCCACAGGGAACAACGAGCAGTACTTC.

This clone has a handful of counts. The chain is built from TRBV18 and TRBJ2-5; no reliable D call. This CDR3 has 14 amino acids. CDR1 and CDR2 (germline): KGHSH, LQKENI. The V and J ends lost 2 bases and 4 bases respectively, with 11 bases between them. CDR3 amino acids: CASSPGTMGETQYF. The DNA of the CDR3 is TGTGCCAGCTCACCAGGCACCATGGGAGAGACCCAGTACTTC.

This clone turned up a few times. V is TRBV7-9 and J is TRBJ1-2, with D uncertain. Germline V lookup: CDR1 SEHNR, CDR2 FQNEAQ (reference sequence). The CDR3 is 13 residues long. Trimming removed 1 base from V and 4 bases from J, with 7 bases in between. The CDR3 DNA sequence: TGTGCCAGCAGCTTAGAAGGGTTCTATGGCTACACCTTC. Translating it yields CASSLEGFYGYTF.

The CDR3: CAIGPGSGANVLTF. The CDR3 region has the DNA TGTGCCATCGGGCCAGGCTCTGGGGCCAACGTCCTGACTTTC. The rearrangement joins TRBV10-3 to TRBJ2-6; D is uncertain. CDR1 and CDR2 from the germline V gene are ENHRY and SYGVKD. This CDR3 is 14 amino acids long. Trimming cost V 8 bases and J 0 bases, with 8 bases left between them.

The chain uses TRBV30 and TRBJ1-6, with a weak D call TRBD1 (5 bases). This CDR3 comprises 13 residues. The V end lost 1 base, the J end lost 8 bases, and 9 bases lay between the germline ends. In germline, CDR1 is GTSNPN, CDR2 SVGIG (reference sequence). CDR3: CAWSAVGDSPLHF. In nucleotides, the CDR3 is TGTGCCTGGAGTGCGGTGGGGGATTCACCCCTCCACTTT.

There are a few counts of this clone. The V call is TRBV29-1, the J call TRBJ2-2; 7 bases fit TRBD1. The CDR3 runs 13 residues. Germline V gene data show CDR1 as SQVTM and CDR2 as ANQGSEA. Trimming cost V 7 bases and J 2 bases; bases outside gene matches: 4. In DNA form, the CDR3 reads TGCAGCGCGGGACAGACCAACACCGGGGAGCTGTTTTTT. Protein product: CSAGQTNTGELFF.

The J gene is TRBJ2-7, the V gene TRBV18; D remains unclear. This CDR3 has 14 residues. Trimming cost V 1 base and J 0 bases, with 7 bases left between them. Germline-derived CDR1 and CDR2 are KGHSH and LQKENI. In DNA, the CDR3 is TGTGCCAGCTCACCACGTCAGCTCTCCTACGAGCAGTACTTC. Its translation: CASSPRQLSYEQYF.

This clone turned up a few times. This chain joins TRBV4-3 and TRBJ1-6; D is undetermined. V was pared by 0 bases and J by 10 bases, with 16 bases between. This CDR3 has 16 residues. Germline V lookup: CDR1 LGHNA, CDR2 YSLEER. CDR3 loop: CASSQDRAGSGSPLHF. CDR3 nucleotides: TGCGCCAGCAGCCAAGATCGGGCGGGATCGGGCTCACCCCTCCACTTT.

This chain connects TRBV7-3 to TRBJ2-2, with D possibly matching TRBD1 (6 bases). This CDR3 is built from 15 residues. The V gene's germline CDR1 is SGHTA and CDR2 FQGTGA. Trimming left V 2 bases short and J 7 bases short, with 14 bases between. The CDR3 loop reads CASSLVQGPYGELFF. CDR3 DNA: TGTGCCAGCAGCTTAGTTCAGGGGCCATACGGGGAGCTGTTTTTT.

This sequence joins TRBV7-9 and TRBJ2-3; TRBD2 might be the D (5 bases). Per germline, CDR1 SEHNR and CDR2 FQNEAQ (reference sequence). The V end lost 1 base, the J end lost 0 bases, and 8 bases lay between the germline ends. The CDR3 is 15 residues long. CDR3 residues: CASSLEGGSTDTQYF. The CDR3 DNA reads TGTGCCAGCAGCTTAGAGGGCGGGAGCACAGATACGCAGTATTTT.

CDR3 protein: CSWAWNYGYTF. DNA for the CDR3: TGCAGTTGGGCTTGGAACTATGGCTACACCTTC. The chain couples TRBV20-1 to TRBJ1-2; D ambiguous. The CDR3 has 11 amino acids. CDR1 is DFQATT, CDR2 SNEGSKA, per germline (reference sequence). V shed 8 bases and J shed 2 bases, with 9 bases lying between them.